This entry lists 25 T cell receptor beta chains sequenced from one sample in a study of blood T cell repertoires in COVID-19. This table comes from immunoSEQ multiplex PCR, and its TCRdb copy is limited to in-frame clones, with some not included. The repertoire holds some 340,000 clones, around four fifths seen once, with around 3% in the top ten. Sequencing was done on a sample of peripheral blood. These receptors all stem from a man aged 30 to 39 with active or convalescent COVID-19.

Only a few counts were recorded for this clone. The J gene is TRBJ2-1, the V gene TRBV10-3, with 10 bases fitting TRBD2. CDR1 is ENHRY, CDR2 SYGVKD, per germline. After removal of 2 bases from V and 2 bases from J, the junction contained 0 bases not matched to a gene. The CDR3 has 15 amino acids. CDR3 nucleotides: TGTGCCATCAGTGAGCTAGCGGGGGCCTACAATGAGCAGTTCTTC. Encoded protein: CAISELAGAYNEQFF.

This chain links TRBV11-2 with TRBJ2-1; TRBD2 matches at 15 bases. Trimming took 5 bases from V and 10 from J; bases not matched to a gene: 12. Germline values: CDR1 SGHAT, CDR2 FQNNGV. CDR3 length equals 17 residues. The CDR3 DNA is TGTGCCAGCAGCCAAGGACTAGCGGGAGGGTTTTTCAGGGAGCAGTTCTTC. Amino acid sequence: CASSQGLAGGFFREQFF.

Only a few counts were recorded for this clone. The gene calls are TRBV4-2 and TRBJ1-4, with D unresolved. Germline CDR1 and CDR2: LGHNA and YNFKEQ. CDR3 length: 16 residues. V gave up 0 bases and J gave up 5 bases, with 13 bases separating them. In DNA, the CDR3 is TGTGCCAGCAGCCAAGATAACCGGGGTGGGAATGAAAAACTGTTTTTT. It translates to CASSQDNRGGNEKLFF.

V usage is TRBV20-1 and J usage is TRBJ2-1; D perhaps matches TRBD2 (5 bases). This CDR3 is built from 11 residues. Germline V CDR1 and CDR2: DFQATT, SNEGSKA (reference sequence). The V end was cut by 5 bases, the J end by 8 bases, with 10 bases between. The CDR3: CSAHLAYEQFF. The CDR3 nucleotides read TGCAGTGCTCACCTAGCTTATGAGCAGTTCTTC.

Written as DNA, the CDR3 is TGCGCCAGCAGCCAAGATCAGGGCGGGGTTGGAAACACCATATATTTT. Translation gives CASSQDQGGVGNTIYF. The J gene is TRBJ1-3, the V gene TRBV4-3, with a weak D call TRBD1 (5 bases). Trimming cost V 0 bases and J 3 bases, with 12 bases left between them. From germline, CDR1 is LGHNA and CDR2 YSLEER. This CDR3 region has 16 residues.

The chain employs TRBV7-3 and TRBJ2-1, with TRBD2 matching over 11 bases. This CDR3 is 16 amino acids long. The germline CDR1 and CDR2 sequences are SGHTA and FQGTGA. Trimming took 5 bases from V and 2 from J; bases not matched to a gene: 5. CDR3 sequence reads: CASSKPGLAAYNEQFF. The CDR3 nucleotides read TGTGCCAGCAGCAAACCGGGACTAGCGGCCTACAATGAGCAGTTCTTC.

The V gene is TRBV18, the J gene TRBJ1-2, with 9 bases lining up with TRBD1. After removal of 3 bases from V and 1 base from J, the junction contained 9 bases not matched to a gene. From germline, CDR1 is KGHSH and CDR2 LQKENI. There are 17 residues in the CDR3. For the CDR3, the DNA is TGTGCCAGCTCACCGGCCGGGACAGGGCGTAATAACTATGGCTACACCTTC. This codes for CASSPAGTGRNNYGYTF.

The chain combines TRBV7-2 with TRBJ2-7; TRBD2 matches at 9 bases. Trimming removed 5 bases from V and 2 bases from J; junction bases left unmatched: 10. Germline CDR1 and CDR2: SGHTA and FQGNSA. The CDR3 has 16 residues. DNA for the CDR3: TGTGCCAGCAGCCCCTCCAGCGGGGGGACTCCCTACGAGCAGTACTTC. Its translation is CASSPSSGGTPYEQYF.

The genes are TRBV6-5 and TRBJ2-2; maybe TRBD1 (6 bases). V lost 5 bases, J lost 5 bases, and 15 bases lay in between. This CDR3 region has 15 residues. Germline CDR1 MNHEY, CDR2 SVGAGI. As DNA, the CDR3 is TGTGCCAGCAGTACACAGGGAATTTCGACCGGGGAGCTGTTTTTT. Translated: CASSTQGISTGELFF.

This sequence joins TRBV11-3 and TRBJ1-1; 9 nucleotides match TRBD1. After removal of 3 bases from V and 6 bases from J, the junction contained 11 bases not matched to a gene. CDR1 and CDR2 (germline): SGHNT, YENEEA. This CDR3 is built from 16 residues. The CDR3 nucleotides read TGTGCCAGCAGCTTTTCAACCTGGGACAGGGTTGCTGAAGCTTTCTTT. It yields the protein CASSFSTWDRVAEAFF.

The chain has TRBV4-1 and TRBJ1-3, with D possibly matching TRBD1 (6 bases). Germline loops: CDR1 MGHRA, CDR2 YSYEKL. Trimming shortened V by 4 bases and J by 2 bases, and 12 bases separated the two germline ends. The CDR3 is 15 residues long. CDR3 sequence: CASSPITGPGNTIYF. As DNA, the CDR3 is TGCGCCAGCAGCCCGATAACAGGGCCTGGAAACACCATATATTTT.

The chain links TRBV7-9 to TRBJ2-7, with 7 bases lining up with TRBD1. CDR3 length equals 15 residues. Germline V gives CDR1 SEHNR, CDR2 FQNEAQ (reference sequence). J lost 2 bases, V lost 4 bases, and 8 bases had no gene match. As DNA, the CDR3 is TGTGCCAGCAGCTCTACAGGGGAAGAGGCCTACGAGCAGTACTTC. It yields the protein CASSSTGEEAYEQYF.

V usage is TRBV4-1 and J usage is TRBJ2-7, with 10 bases aligning to TRBD1. The CDR3 runs 15 residues. V shed 4 bases, J shed 5 bases, and the junction held 8 bases outside the gene matches. Germline CDR1 is MGHRA and CDR2 is YSYEKL. CDR3: CASSPIGTGVDEQYF. The CDR3 region has the DNA TGCGCCAGCAGCCCGATTGGGACAGGGGTGGACGAGCAGTACTTC.

The chain has TRBV5-1 and TRBJ2-1; no clear D. Trimming shortened V by 0 bases and J by 3 bases, and 10 bases separated the two germline ends. The CDR3 is made up of 15 amino acids. The germline V gene encodes CDR1 SGHRS and CDR2 YFSETQ. CDR3 region: CASSLASYLYNEQFF. CDR3 DNA sequence: TGCGCCAGCAGCTTGGCCTCCTACCTCTACAATGAGCAGTTCTTC.

The rearrangement links TRBV7-9 to TRBJ2-7; D is uncertain. The CDR3 extends over 13 amino acids. CDR1 SEHNR and CDR2 FQNEAQ come from the germline V gene (reference sequence). The V and J ends lost 0 bases and 2 bases respectively, with 5 bases between them. The CDR3 DNA reads TGTGCCAGCAGCTTAGCGGGCACCTACGAGCAGTACTTC. Protein sequence: CASSLAGTYEQYF.

This clone was counted only a few times. The chain uses TRBV7-9 and TRBJ1-6; D remains ambiguous. The CDR3 loop spans 17 amino acids. Germline CDR1 reads SEHNR; CDR2 reads FQNEAQ (reference sequence). V lost 0 bases to trimming and J lost 8 bases, with 17 bases between them. Here the CDR3 DNA reads TGTGCCAGCAGCTTAGCGCGGCAAAGCCTGAAGGATTCACCCCTCCACTTT. It yields the protein CASSLARQSLKDSPLHF.

The CDR3 bases are TGTGCCAGCAGCCGCCACGGTTACTCTGGAAACACCATATATTTT. As protein: CASSRHGYSGNTIYF. The J gene is TRBJ1-3, the V gene TRBV5-4, with D unclear. This CDR3 contains 15 residues. Germline lookup yields CDR1 SGHNT and CDR2 YYREEE (reference sequence). V lost 4 bases to trimming and J lost 0 bases, with 11 bases between them.

This rearrangement joins TRBV10-3 to TRBJ1-5; TRBD1 matches at 7 bases. The CDR3 covers 15 residues. The germline gives CDR1 ENHRY, CDR2 SYGVKD. Losses at the gene ends were 6 bases for V and 4 bases for J; bases not matched to a gene: 9. The CDR3 loop reads CAISQASGQNQPQHF. The DNA for the CDR3 is TGTGCCATCAGCCAGGCATCGGGACAGAATCAGCCCCAGCATTTT.

V gene TRBV30 combines with J gene TRBJ2-7; TRBD2 might be the D (6 bases). V dropped 4 bases and J dropped 1 base, with 11 bases sitting between them. Germline assignment: CDR1 GTSNPN and CDR2 SVGIG (reference sequence). This CDR3 comprises 13 residues. CDR3 coding DNA: TGTGCCTGGATTAGGAGGGGATCCTACGAGCAGTACTTC. Amino acids: CAWIRRGSYEQYF.

The gene calls are TRBV5-8 and TRBJ1-1; D gene ambiguous. Trimming cost V 0 bases and J 2 bases, with 5 bases left between them. There are 13 residues in the CDR3. Germline-derived CDR1 and CDR2 are SGHTS and YDEGEE. CDR3 sequence: CASSLGHNTEAFF. DNA of the CDR3: TGTGCCAGCAGCTTGGGTCATAACACTGAAGCTTTCTTT.

V is TRBV3-1 (or the pseudogene TRBV3-2) and J is TRBJ1-2, with no clear D. Trimming removed 0 bases from V and 2 bases from J, with 7 bases in between. The germline V gene encodes CDR1 LGHDT and CDR2 YNNKEL (reference sequence). CDR3 length equals 14 residues. CDR3 in amino acids: CASSQDRGNYGYTF. CDR3 sequence (DNA): TGTGCCAGCAGCCAAGATAGAGGGAACTATGGCTACACCTTC.

The J gene is TRBJ2-5, the V gene TRBV6-1; possible D gene TRBD2, 5 bases. Germline V CDR1 and CDR2: MNHNS, SASEGT. The CDR3 length is 13 residues. V lost 1 base and J lost 5, with 8 bases in between. CDR3 nucleotide sequence: TGTGCCAGCAGTGAAGGCGGCGGGGAGACCCAGTACTTC. Translated: CASSEGGGETQYF.

V is TRBV4-2 and J is TRBJ2-3, with 7 bases lining up with TRBD2. CDR1 and CDR2 (germline): LGHNA, YNFKEQ. The CDR3 spans 16 residues. V shed 2 bases, J shed 9 bases, and the junction held 14 bases outside the gene matches. In DNA, the CDR3 is TGTGCCAGCAGCCAACATAGCGGGTCGGCGTTGGAAACGCAGTATTTT. This sequence encodes CASSQHSGSALETQYF.

CDR3 protein: CASKGWGGPQHF. CDR3 sequence (DNA): TGTGCCAGCAAAGGATGGGGGGGGCCCCAGCATTTT. V is TRBV2 and J is TRBJ1-5, with a weak D call TRBD1 (5 bases). Germline loops: CDR1 SNHLY, CDR2 FYNNEI. CDR3 size: 12 residues. The V and J ends lost 7 bases and 9 bases respectively, with 13 bases between them.

This clone was seen a handful of times. This rearrangement joins TRBV9 to TRBJ1-6; D gene ambiguous. The CDR3 extends over 14 amino acids. Germline-derived CDR1 and CDR2 are SGDLS and YYNGEE. Trimming cost V 1 base and J 8 bases, with 10 bases left between them. CDR3 DNA: TGTGCCAGCAGCGTATCGGGATTAGATTCACCCCTCCACTTT. Translating it yields CASSVSGLDSPLHF.